This TCR beta chain was captured in a study of OX40 agonist ivuxolimab in advanced cancers. The protocol was immunoSEQ multiplex PCR, while the TCRdb copy is restricted to in-frame clones and leaves out a portion. The sample gives more than 80,000 clones, approximately 93% of which show up once; over 0.2% is in the top ten. The CDR3 has 14 amino acids. Per the germline V gene, CDR1 is MDHEN and CDR2 is SYDVKM. The germline V and J ends were trimmed by 2 bases and 4 bases, with 11 bases remaining between them. V is TRBV28 and J is TRBJ1-1; D not certain. The specimen was CD4+ or CD8+ T cells sorted from blood, collected in a trial of the OX40 agonist ivuxolimab. This TCR came from an adult with an advanced solid tumor such as melanoma, head and neck, liver or kidney cancer. The CDR3 protein is CASSLLGLSTEAFF. The CDR3 DNA is TGTGCCAGCAGTTTACTCGGTTTGAGCACTGAAGCTTTCTTT. Together with reference TRBV28 and TRBJ1-1, the CDR3 gives the full variable domain: DVKVTQSSRYLVKRTGEKVFLECVQDMDHENMFWYRQDPGLGLRLIYFSYDVKMKEKGDIPEGYSVSREKKERFSLILESASTNQTSMYLCASSLLGLSTEAFFGQGTRLTVV.